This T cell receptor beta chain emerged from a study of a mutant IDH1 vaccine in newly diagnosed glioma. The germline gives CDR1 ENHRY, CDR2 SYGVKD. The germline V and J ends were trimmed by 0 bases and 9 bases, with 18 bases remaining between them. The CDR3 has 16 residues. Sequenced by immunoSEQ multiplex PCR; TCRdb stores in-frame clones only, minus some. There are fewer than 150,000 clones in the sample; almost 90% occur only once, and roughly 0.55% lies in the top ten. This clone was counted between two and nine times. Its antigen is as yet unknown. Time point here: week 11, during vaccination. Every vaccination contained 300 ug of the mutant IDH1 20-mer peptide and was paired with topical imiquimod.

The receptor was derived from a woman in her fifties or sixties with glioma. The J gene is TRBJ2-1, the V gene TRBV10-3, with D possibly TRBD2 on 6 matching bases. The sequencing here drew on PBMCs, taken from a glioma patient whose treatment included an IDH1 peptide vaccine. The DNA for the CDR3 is TGTGCCATCAGTGAGTCGAGGGGCGGGACGTCCGGTGAGCAGTTCTTC. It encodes CAISESRGGTSGEQFF.